In its sample, the clone carrying this TCR beta chain was seen a few times. Its target is not known. Amplified regions were TCR beta CDR3 sequences from RNA transcripts. Using the HTBI primer set, a first-round RT-PCR was run on the TCR CDR3. TCRdb redid the calling of the multiplex PCR reads with MiXCR, one entry per CDR3 protein. The sample has around 700,000 distinct CDR3 sequences; 18% are singletons. The data are from a study of T cells in Graves' hyperthyroidism and ophthalmopathy. Study information: Peripheral blood collection took place at initial diagnosis, before any treatment.

Study-wide results and caveats: Model output signaled ophthalmopathy a median around 5.9 months ahead of onset. Separation of ophthalmopathy from stable hyperthyroidism was achieved by a 13 V-J model.

The CDR3 runs 15 residues. V was trimmed by 6 bases and J by 2 bases, leaving 14 bases between them. Germline V gene sequence: CDR1 MNHNS, CDR2 SASEGT. The clonotype comes from a woman in her forties or fifties with Graves' hyperthyroidism that later progressed to Graves' ophthalmopathy. The material sequenced was blood. The rearrangement uses TRBV6-1 and TRBJ1-5; a possible D gene is TRBD1 (5 bases). CDR3 sequence reads: CASSPGQHGNQPQHF. In DNA, the CDR3 is TGTGCCAGCAGCCCGGGGCAGCACGGCAATCAGCCCCAGCATTTT.